Following are 16 T cell receptor beta chains from one sample sequenced in a study of blood T cell repertoires in COVID-19. Produced via immunoSEQ multiplex PCR; TCRdb's table is partial and in-frame only. Among roughly 220,000 clones listed, roughly four fifths were seen once. Material: peripheral blood. The receptors shown here come from a woman aged 55-70 years with acute or convalescent COVID-19.

The chain carries TRBV9 and TRBJ1-4; 9 bases fit TRBD1. This CDR3 has 15 amino acids. The trim removed 0 bases at V and 8 bases at J, leaving 5 bases unmatched. CDR1 is SGDLS and CDR2 is YYNGEE in the germline V gene. CDR3 sequence reads: CASSVGGTGFEKLFF. The CDR3 DNA reads TGTGCCAGCAGCGTAGGCGGGACAGGGTTCGAAAAACTGTTTTTT.

The chain couples TRBV2 to TRBJ1-5, with 7 bases matching TRBD1. The CDR3 is made up of 18 amino acids. Germline trimming cut 5 bases from V and 1 base from J; bases unmatched to any gene: 14. Germline lookup yields CDR1 SNHLY and CDR2 FYNNEI. CDR3 amino acids: CASSIRRGRRESNQPQHF. The DNA for the CDR3 is TGTGCCAGCAGTATCCGGAGGGGGCGAAGGGAGAGCAATCAGCCCCAGCATTTT. The variable domain in full, completed from reference TRBV2 and TRBJ1-5, reads EPEVTQTPSHQVTQMGQEVILRCVPISNHLYFYWYRQILGQKVEFLVSFYNNEISEKSEIFDDQFSVERPDGSNFTLKIRSTKLEDSAMYFCASSIRRGRRESNQPQHFGDGTRLSIL.

This clone has more than one count but fewer than ten. The chain carries TRBV12-3 or TRBV12-4 and TRBJ1-2; no reliable D call. With 5 bases removed from V and 1 base from J, the gap between germline ends came to 8 bases. This CDR3 spans 13 amino acids. As DNA, the CDR3 is TGTGCCAGCAGTCCGACACGTAACTATGGCTACACCTTC. It codes for CASSPTRNYGYTF.

The chain links TRBV6-1 to TRBJ1-1; the D gene is possibly TRBD1 (5 bases). The V gene's germline CDR1 is MNHNS and CDR2 SASEGT. The CDR3 sequence is 15 residues long. Trimming cost V 2 bases and J 0 bases, with 10 bases left between them. As DNA, the CDR3 is TGTGCCAGCAGTGAATCCAGGGTACTGAACACTGAAGCTTTCTTT. It encodes CASSESRVLNTEAFF.

The chain combines TRBV5-6 with TRBJ1-5, with TRBD1 matching 7 bases. Germline CDR1 reads SGHDT; CDR2 reads YYEEEE. Trimming took 0 bases from V and 4 from J; bases not matched to a gene: 1. The CDR3 extends over 14 amino acids. DNA for the CDR3: TGTGCCAGCAGCTTGGTGGGACAGAATCAGCCCCAGCATTTT. This codes for CASSLVGQNQPQHF.

The V call is TRBV28, the J call TRBJ2-7; a possible D gene is TRBD1 (5 bases). This CDR3 is 15 amino acids long. Germline V lookup: CDR1 MDHEN, CDR2 SYDVKM. V was trimmed by 2 bases and J by 6 bases, leaving 17 bases between them. The CDR3 is CASSLGQGSSGEQYF. CDR3 nucleotide sequence: TGTGCCAGCAGTTTAGGGCAGGGATCGTCAGGCGAGCAGTACTTC. The full variable domain, completed using reference TRBV28 and TRBJ2-7, is DVKVTQSSRYLVKRTGEKVFLECVQDMDHENMFWYRQDPGLGLRLIYFSYDVKMKEKGDIPEGYSVSREKKERFSLILESASTNQTSMYLCASSLGQGSSGEQYFGPGTRLTVT.

The chain links TRBV5-6 to TRBJ2-1; tentative D call: TRBD1 (6 bases). Trimming removed 4 bases at V and 8 bases at J, with 13 bases between. CDR3 length: 13 amino acids. The germline V gene has CDR1 SGHDT and CDR2 YYEEEE. Here the CDR3 reads CASSPDKGDEQFF. CDR3 nucleotide sequence: TGTGCCAGCAGCCCGGACAAGGGGGATGAGCAGTTCTTC.

The rearrangement joins TRBV7-2 to TRBJ1-6; 8 nucleotides agree with TRBD1. CDR1 SGHTA and CDR2 FQGNSA come from the germline V gene. V lost 1 base to trimming and J lost 8 bases; unmatched junction nucleotides: 1. The CDR3 length is 14 residues. CDR3 region: CASSLDRGYSPLHF. Here the CDR3 DNA reads TGTGCCAGCAGCTTAGACAGGGGGTATTCACCCCTCCACTTT.

CDR3 loop: CASSPRDRETQYF. CDR3 sequence (DNA): TGTGCCAGCTCACCGCGGGACAGAGAGACCCAGTACTTC. This sequence joins TRBV18 and TRBJ2-5; tentatively, D is TRBD1 (7 bases). Per the germline V gene, CDR1 is KGHSH and CDR2 is LQKENI. The CDR3 runs to 13 residues. Trimming pared 3 bases from V and 4 bases from J, leaving 9 bases between.

The chain is built from TRBV5-1 and TRBJ2-7; D uncertain. The CDR3 covers 13 residues. Germline assignment: CDR1 SGHRS and CDR2 YFSETQ. Trimming cost V 2 bases and J 7 bases, with 13 bases left between them. The CDR3 bases are TGCGCCAGCAGCTTACGCCCTCTCCGGGAGCAGTACTTC. This gives the protein CASSLRPLREQYF. The full variable domain, its missing parts supplied by reference TRBV5-1 and TRBJ2-7, is KAGVTQTPRYLIKTRGQQVTLSCSPISGHRSVSWYQQTPGQGLQFLFEYFSETQRNKGNFPGRFSGRQFSNSRSEMNVSTLELGDSALYLCASSLRPLREQYFGPGTRLTVT.

The chain links TRBV18 to TRBJ2-7; 8 bases agree with TRBD1. V trimming: 4 bases; J trimming: 2 bases; junction bases outside the gene matches: 10. Germline CDR1 and CDR2: KGHSH and LQKENI. This CDR3 contains 16 residues. This chain's CDR3 is CASSQDRARGAYEQYF. DNA of the CDR3: TGTGCCAGCTCACAGGACAGGGCTCGGGGAGCCTACGAGCAGTACTTC.

This clone was recorded only once. This chain joins TRBV6-2 or TRBV6-3 and TRBJ1-1; possible D gene TRBD1, 5 bases. Deletions cut 2 bases from V and 1 base from J, with 14 bases between. This CDR3 has 16 residues. Germline loops: CDR1 MNHEY, CDR2 SVGEGT. The CDR3: CASSYPRQTKNTEAFF. Written as DNA, the CDR3 is TGTGCCAGCAGTTACCCCCGACAGACAAAGAACACTGAAGCTTTCTTT.

The rearrangement uses TRBV2 and TRBJ2-5; D might be TRBD2 (6 bases). The length of the CDR3 is 17 residues. Germline CDR1 reads SNHLY; CDR2 reads FYNNEI. The ends were cut back, 6 bases at V and 5 bases at J, with 25 bases in the middle. DNA for the CDR3: TGTGCCAGCAGAGTTTGGCCACAGAGTGGGGGGACGGAGACCCAGTACTTC. Translating gives CASRVWPQSGGTETQYF. The variable domain in full, with the rest retrieved from reference TRBV2 and TRBJ2-5, is EPEVTQTPSHQVTQMGQEVILRCVPISNHLYFYWYRQILGQKVEFLVSFYNNEISEKSEIFDDQFSVERPDGSNFTLKIRSTKLEDSAMYFCASRVWPQSGGTETQYFGPGTRLLVL.

The sample holds one count of this clone. The chain has TRBV7-9 and TRBJ1-4; the D gene is possibly TRBD1 (6 bases). The V gene lost 3 bases and the J gene lost 0 bases, with 17 bases spanning the gap. Germline-derived CDR1 and CDR2 are SEHNR and FQNEAQ (reference sequence). The CDR3 has 18 residues. DNA for the CDR3: TGTGCCAGCAGCTTCCTATTTGGACAGCCAGCAACTAATGAAAAACTGTTTTTT. Its protein is CASSFLFGQPATNEKLFF.

The chain carries TRBV19 and TRBJ1-5; 7 nucleotides align to TRBD1. CDR3 length: 14 amino acids. The germline V gene encodes CDR1 LNHDA and CDR2 SQIVND (reference sequence). J was trimmed by 4 bases and V by 8 bases; bases with no gene match: 8. The CDR3 loop reads CASGKGAPNQPQHF. In DNA form, the CDR3 reads TGTGCCAGTGGTAAGGGGGCGCCGAATCAGCCCCAGCATTTT.

Only one count was recorded for this clone. V usage is TRBV11-1 and J usage is TRBJ1-2; TRBD1 aligns across 7 bases. V lost 5 bases, J lost 5 bases, and 14 bases stayed unmatched. The CDR3 covers 16 residues. Germline V CDR1 and CDR2: SGHAT, FQDESV (reference sequence). CDR3 sequence reads: CASSPIARQGLYGYTF. The DNA for the CDR3 is TGTGCCAGCAGCCCAATCGCCCGACAGGGCCTTTATGGCTACACCTTC.